The clone carrying this T cell receptor beta chain was observed a few times. Its cognate antigen is unknown. The entry originates in a study of immune cell composition in non-small cell lung cancer. Whole-study findings and limits: Tumour-associated clones >0.5% occurred in under 35% of adenocarcinomas, approximately 74% of squamous.

Normal lung sampling was at least 3 cm from the tumour, as distant as possible. Clones were sequenced by immunoSEQ multiplex PCR, and TCRdb holds only the in-frame ones, with some missing. The table has some 10,000 clones, approximately 80% seen once. The sequencing sample was made of non-adjacent lung tissue. The receptor's source is a human donor with non-small cell lung cancer.

The CDR3 reads CASSRDAHSNQPQHF. Written as DNA, the CDR3 is TGTGCCAGCAGTCGGGACGCTCATAGCAATCAGCCCCAGCATTTT. J is TRBJ1-5 and V is TRBV6-6; a possible D gene is TRBD1 (5 bases). The CDR3 runs to 15 residues. CDR1 is MNHNY, CDR2 SVGAGI, per germline (reference sequence). The V end was cut by 5 bases, the J end by 0 bases, with 11 bases between.